This TCR beta chain was recovered during a study of tumor-infiltrating lymphocytes in localized non-small cell lung cancer. Study-level background: Several tumor histologies, both smoking statuses, and some post-neoadjuvant chemotherapy samples were included.

Notes on this clone: Its target is not known.

Findings of the study overall: Recurrence-free survival showed no association with tumor T-cell fraction. Immunotypes IM1 and IM2 had similar TCR-derived T-cell fractions.

The method was immunoSEQ multiplex PCR; TCRdb's version includes in-frame clones alone and lacks a portion of them. Found here are 17,000 or so clones, around 79% of them singletons; the top ten hold approximately 6.8%. This CDR3 has 16 residues. Trimming took 0 bases from V and 0 from J; bases not matched to a gene: 5. CDR1 and CDR2 (germline): WNHNN, SYGVQD (reference sequence). Material: lung tumor tissue. The rearrangement joins TRBV10-1 to TRBJ2-7; TRBD2 matches at 7 bases. The sequence derives from a human donor with non-small cell lung cancer. This CDR3 reads CASSESLADISYEQYF. The CDR3 bases are TGCGCCAGCAGTGAGTCGCTAGCGGACATCTCCTACGAGCAGTACTTC.